Sequencing of this TCR beta chain was carried out in a study of blood T cell repertoires in COVID-19. Study in general: Italy, Spain and the United States were the sources of the convalescent and acute COVID-19 samples. PBMCs, B-cell-depleted T cells, or T cells provided the cDNA or gDNA that made up the material.

In the authors' workflow: Amplification of reference gene primers provided the estimated nucleated cell counts. Produced via immunoSEQ multiplex PCR; TCRdb's table is partial and in-frame only. V and J calls and clone size are those listed in that table; D and trimming were worked out from the DNA. The table lists over 120,000 clones, roughly 82% of them singletons. Trimming pared 3 bases from V and 6 bases from J, leaving 15 bases between. CDR1 is SGDLS and CDR2 is YYNGEE in the germline V gene. This CDR3 is 15 amino acids long. This TCR was recovered from a man aged 55 to 69 with active or convalescent COVID-19. The V gene is TRBV9, the J gene TRBJ2-2, with D unresolved. Sequencing was performed on peripheral blood. The DNA of the CDR3 is TGTGCCAGCAGCGCGCTCTCCGACTTTGCCGGGGAGCTGTTTTTT. Its protein product is CASSALSDFAGELFF.